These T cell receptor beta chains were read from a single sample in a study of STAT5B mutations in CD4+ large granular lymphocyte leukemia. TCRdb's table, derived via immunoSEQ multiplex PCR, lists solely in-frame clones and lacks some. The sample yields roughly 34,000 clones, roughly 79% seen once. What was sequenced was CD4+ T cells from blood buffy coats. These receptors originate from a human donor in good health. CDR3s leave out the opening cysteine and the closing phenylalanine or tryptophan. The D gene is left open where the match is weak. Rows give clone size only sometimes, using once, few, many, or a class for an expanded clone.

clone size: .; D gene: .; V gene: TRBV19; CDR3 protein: ASSIERAVNTGELF
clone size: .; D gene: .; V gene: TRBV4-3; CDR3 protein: ASSQGPAGPRLSYEQY
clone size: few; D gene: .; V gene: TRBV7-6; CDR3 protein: ASSSFGREQF
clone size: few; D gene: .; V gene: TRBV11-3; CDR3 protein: ASSLQGNEQF
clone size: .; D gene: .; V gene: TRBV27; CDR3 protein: ASSLSPSTGELF
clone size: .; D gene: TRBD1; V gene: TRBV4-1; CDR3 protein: ASSHQGALPDTQY
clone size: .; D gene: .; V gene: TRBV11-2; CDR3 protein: ASSLRGFSYEQY
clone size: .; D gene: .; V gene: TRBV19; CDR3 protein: ASSILISSGSFSSYNEQF
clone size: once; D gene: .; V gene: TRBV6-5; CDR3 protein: ASSSPGGAYNEQF
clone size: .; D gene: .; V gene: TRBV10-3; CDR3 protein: AIAKGGELF
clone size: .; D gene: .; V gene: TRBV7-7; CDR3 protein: ASSLGVQTGELF
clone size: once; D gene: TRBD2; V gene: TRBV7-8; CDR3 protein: ASSPTSGSLSSYNEQF
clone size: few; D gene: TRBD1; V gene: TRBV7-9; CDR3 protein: ASSLRDRDRGELF
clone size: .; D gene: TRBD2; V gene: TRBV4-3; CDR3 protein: ASSKGLAGSYEQY
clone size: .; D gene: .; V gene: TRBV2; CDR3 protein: ASSGTATYEQY
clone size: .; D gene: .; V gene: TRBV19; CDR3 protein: ASSSSGGGEQY
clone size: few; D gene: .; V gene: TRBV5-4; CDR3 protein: ASSLLYSEQF
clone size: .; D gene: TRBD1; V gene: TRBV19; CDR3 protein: ASSIARGQGTQY
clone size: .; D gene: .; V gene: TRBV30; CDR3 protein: AWTPGRFYGYT
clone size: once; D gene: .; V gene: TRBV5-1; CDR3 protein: ASSLSGAPNEKLF
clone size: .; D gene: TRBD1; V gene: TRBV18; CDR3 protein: ASSLGTGTTGELF
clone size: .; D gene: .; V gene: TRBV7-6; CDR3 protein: ASSLRAGVQETQY
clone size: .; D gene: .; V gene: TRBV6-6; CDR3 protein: ASNRAVLSYNEQF
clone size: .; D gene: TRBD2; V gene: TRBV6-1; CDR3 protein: ASSEVLWEGRETQY
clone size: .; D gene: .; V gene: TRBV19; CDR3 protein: ASSIGPVQETQY
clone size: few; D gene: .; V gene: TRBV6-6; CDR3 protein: ASSPQGNNQPQH
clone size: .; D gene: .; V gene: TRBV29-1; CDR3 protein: SGYRYNEQF
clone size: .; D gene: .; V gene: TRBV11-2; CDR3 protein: ASSLGQRRQETQY
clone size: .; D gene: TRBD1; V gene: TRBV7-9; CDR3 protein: ASSTGQGSEKLF
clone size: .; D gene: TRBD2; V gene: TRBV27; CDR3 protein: ASSLVPGLAGEETQY
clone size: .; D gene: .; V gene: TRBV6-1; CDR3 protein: ASRDRRSYEQY
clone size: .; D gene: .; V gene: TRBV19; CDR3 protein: ASSTPRRDTEAF
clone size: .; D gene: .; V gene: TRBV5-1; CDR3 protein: ASSLARAGWGTDTQY
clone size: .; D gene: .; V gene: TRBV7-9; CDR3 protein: ASSFQGSGNTIY
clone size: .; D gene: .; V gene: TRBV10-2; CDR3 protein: ASSVGPQETQY
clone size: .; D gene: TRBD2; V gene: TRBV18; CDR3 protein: ASSQLAGQYNEQF
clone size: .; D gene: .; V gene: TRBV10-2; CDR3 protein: ASSESAEIYGYT
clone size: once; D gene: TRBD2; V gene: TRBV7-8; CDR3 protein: ASSRSSGGEQF
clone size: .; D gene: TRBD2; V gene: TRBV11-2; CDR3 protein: ASSLDYGEGSELF
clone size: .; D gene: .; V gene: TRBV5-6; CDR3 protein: ASSDRNKGSFTDTQY
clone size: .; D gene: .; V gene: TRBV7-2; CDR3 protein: ASSLALGDSYEQY
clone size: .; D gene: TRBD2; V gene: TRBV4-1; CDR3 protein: ASSQKGVAGLPLAGELF
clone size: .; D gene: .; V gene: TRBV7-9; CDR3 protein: ASSLVLSQENSYEQY
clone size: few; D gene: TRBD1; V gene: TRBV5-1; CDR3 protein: ASRTGTGNTEAF
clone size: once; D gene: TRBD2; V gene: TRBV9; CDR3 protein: ASSPGLATDTQY
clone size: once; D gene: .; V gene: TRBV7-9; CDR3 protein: ASSFLAYEQY
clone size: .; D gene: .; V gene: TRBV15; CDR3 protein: ATSRVLDTQY
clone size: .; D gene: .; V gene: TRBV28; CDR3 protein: ASTSPEGAADEQY
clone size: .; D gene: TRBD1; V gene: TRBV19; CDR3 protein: ASQPVGTGQPQH
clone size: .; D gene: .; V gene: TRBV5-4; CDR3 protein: ASSLDQETQY
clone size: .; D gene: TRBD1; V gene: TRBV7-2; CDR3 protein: ASSSPYRGETQY
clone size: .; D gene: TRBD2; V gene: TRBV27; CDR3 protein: ASSPRLAYEQF
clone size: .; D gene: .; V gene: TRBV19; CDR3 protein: ASSPPTSNTGELF
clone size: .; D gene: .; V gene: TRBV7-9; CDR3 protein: ASSLRAISYEQY
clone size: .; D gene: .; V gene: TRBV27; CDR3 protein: ASSGWGQPNTGELF
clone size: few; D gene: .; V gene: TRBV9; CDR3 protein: ASSVSTGNTEAF
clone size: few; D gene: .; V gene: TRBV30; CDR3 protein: AWSVSGGTEAF
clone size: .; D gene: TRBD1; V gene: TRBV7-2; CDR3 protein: ASSRLGQGAVNQPQH
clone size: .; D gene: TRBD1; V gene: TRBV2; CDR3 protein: ASIPNRGWNQPQH